The 30 T cell receptor beta chains below were found in one sample sequenced in a study of OX40 agonist ivuxolimab in advanced cancers. Libraries were made using the immunoSEQ multiplex PCR assay. This immuneACCESS table, as held by TCRdb, lists in-frame sequences with V and J called but not all clones. Of the missing ones, under half trace to an unresolved V gene in checked studies; the others have no known cause. A total of about 48,000 clones appear in this sample, about 83% of them only once. The ten largest clones capture over 1% of the sample. The source material was CD4+ or CD8+ T cells sorted from blood, sampled in a trial of the OX40 agonist ivuxolimab. The receptors were gathered from an adult with an advanced solid tumor such as melanoma, head and neck, liver or kidney cancer.

The table lists this clone with a count of one. The rearrangement joins TRBV5-1 to TRBJ2-5; TRBD1 matches 9 bases. Looked up from germline, CDR1 is SGHRS and CDR2 is YFSETQ. Trimming at V came to 2 bases and at J to 5 bases, leaving 10 bases not matched to a gene. This CDR3 is 16 amino acids long. The CDR3 region is CASSFLTGGAGETQYF. Here the CDR3 DNA reads TGCGCCAGCAGCTTCCTTACAGGGGGCGCGGGGGAGACCCAGTACTTC.

The sample holds one count of this clone. The chain couples TRBV19 to TRBJ2-6, with unresolved D. The V end lost 8 bases, the J end lost 1 base, and 18 bases lay between the germline ends. This CDR3 has 17 residues. In germline, CDR1 is LNHDA, CDR2 SQIVND (reference sequence). CDR3 protein: CASAPGLPGSGANVLTF. Written as DNA, the CDR3 is TGTGCCAGTGCGCCTGGGTTGCCCGGATCTGGGGCCAACGTCCTGACTTTC.

The V call is TRBV10-3, the J call TRBJ2-7, with 7 bases matching TRBD2. The CDR3 is 15 residues long. Germline loops: CDR1 ENHRY, CDR2 SYGVKD. J lost 4 bases, V lost 10 bases, and 16 bases had no gene match. The CDR3 protein is CATINSGAGIYEQYF. As DNA, the CDR3 is TGTGCCACCATTAATAGCGGAGCGGGAATTTACGAGCAGTACTTC.

The chain uses TRBV19 and TRBJ2-1, with D perhaps TRBD2 (6 bases). The ends were cut back, 5 bases at V and 6 bases at J, with 17 bases in the middle. CDR3 size: 15 residues. Germline CDR1 LNHDA, CDR2 SQIVND (reference sequence). CDR3 nucleotide sequence: TGTGCCAGTAGTTCAGGGACTCTAAAGGGCAATGAGCAGTTCTTC. This sequence encodes CASSSGTLKGNEQFF.

This clone was seen just once. This rearrangement joins TRBV10-2 to TRBJ2-2; D gene ambiguous. V was shortened by 0 bases and J by 1 base, with 6 bases between the two germline ends. Germline CDR1 WSHSY, CDR2 SAAADI. This CDR3 spans 15 amino acids. As DNA, the CDR3 is TGCGCCAGCAGTGAGTCCGTCCGGAACACCGGGGAGCTGTTTTTT. It specifies CASSESVRNTGELFF.

The chain links TRBV2 to TRBJ1-5; 9 bases line up with TRBD1. This CDR3 is built from 16 residues. Trimming cost V 6 bases and J 1 base; bases outside gene matches: 7. Germline V gene lookup returns CDR1 SNHLY and CDR2 FYNNEI. The CDR3 nucleotides are TGTGCCAGCAGATATGGACAGGGGACGAGCAATCAGCCCCAGCATTTT. Translation: CASRYGQGTSNQPQHF.

The chain employs TRBV7-9 and TRBJ2-5; D gene uncertain. Germline assignment: CDR1 SEHNR and CDR2 FQNEAQ (reference sequence). The CDR3 extends over 18 amino acids. Trimming took off 4 bases at V and 2 bases at J, with 23 bases between the two ends. CDR3 amino acids: CASSSPLGQRSGQETQYF. CDR3 DNA: TGTGCCAGCAGCTCTCCCTTGGGCCAGAGATCAGGTCAAGAGACCCAGTACTTC.

The rearrangement joins TRBV19 to TRBJ1-1; D unclear. This CDR3 has 14 residues. The germline V gene has CDR1 LNHDA and CDR2 SQIVND (reference sequence). With 0 bases removed from V and 3 bases from J, the gap between germline ends came to 8 bases. Here the CDR3 DNA reads TGTGCCAGTAGTATAGATCAGTTCGACACTGAAGCTTTCTTT. Protein product: CASSIDQFDTEAFF.

This clone appeared a few times. The chain employs TRBV28 and TRBJ1-4; 7 nucleotides match TRBD1. This CDR3 contains 13 residues. Germline V lookup: CDR1 MDHEN, CDR2 SYDVKM. With V trimmed by 7 bases and J by 8 bases, 7 bases remained unmatched. In DNA form, the CDR3 reads TGTGCCAGCACCAGGGGGATCGGGGAAAAACTGTTTTTT. Translating it yields CASTRGIGEKLFF.

The chain employs TRBV11-2 and TRBJ1-5; 10 bases match TRBD1. The junction had 7 bases not matched to a gene; V was cut back by 4 bases and J by 4 bases. The CDR3 length is 16 residues. Germline-derived CDR1 and CDR2 are SGHAT and FQNNGV. The CDR3 DNA reads TGTGCCAGCAGCTCTGGGACAGGGGCGACTAATCAGCCCCAGCATTTT. It encodes CASSSGTGATNQPQHF. Full variable domain (rest looked up from reference TRBV11-2 and TRBJ1-5): EAGVAQSPRYKIIEKRQSVAFWCNPISGHATLYWYQQILGQGPKLLIQFQNNGVVDDSQLPKDRFSAERLKGVDSTLKIQPAKLEDSAVYLCASSSGTGATNQPQHFGDGTRLSIL.

The chain combines TRBV15 with TRBJ2-7; D gene ambiguous. Trimming cost V 1 base and J 0 bases, with 10 bases left between them. Germline CDR1 is LNHNV and CDR2 is YYDKDF (reference sequence). The CDR3 is 15 amino acids. CDR3 in DNA: TGTGCCACCAGCAGAGTCAGGACGGCCTCCTACGAGCAGTACTTC. It is translated as CATSRVRTASYEQYF.

The genes are TRBV2 and TRBJ2-4, with D possibly matching TRBD2 (5 bases). The CDR3 consists of 13 residues. Trimming removed 5 bases at V and 0 bases at J, with 5 bases between. Germline V gene lookup returns CDR1 SNHLY and CDR2 FYNNEI. For the CDR3, the DNA is TGTGCCAGCAGTAGCGGAGCCAAAAACATTCAGTACTTC. Translating gives CASSSGAKNIQYF. Drawing the rest from reference TRBV2 and TRBJ2-4, the complete variable domain is EPEVTQTPSHQVTQMGQEVILRCVPISNHLYFYWYRQILGQKVEFLVSFYNNEISEKSEIFDDQFSVERPDGSNFTLKIRSTKLEDSAMYFCASSSGAKNIQYFGAGTRLSVL.

V usage is TRBV5-6 and J usage is TRBJ2-2; 10 positions agree with TRBD1. The V segment lost 3 bases and the J segment 4 bases; nucleotides outside the gene matches: 9. CDR3 length: 17 amino acids. Germline V gives CDR1 SGHDT, CDR2 YYEEEE. The CDR3 sequence is CASSWATGTGVTGELFF. CDR3 nucleotides: TGTGCCAGCAGCTGGGCAACCGGGACAGGGGTCACCGGGGAGCTGTTTTTT.

The V and J genes are TRBV14 and TRBJ2-1; D perhaps matches TRBD2 (6 bases). The V and J ends lost 1 base and 6 bases respectively, with 10 bases between them. Germline V lookup: CDR1 SGHDN, CDR2 FVKESK. The CDR3 is made up of 14 amino acids. In DNA, the CDR3 is TGTGCCAGCAGCCAAGCGACGGGGGTCAATGAGCAGTTCTTC. This sequence encodes CASSQATGVNEQFF.

This chain connects TRBV7-9 to TRBJ2-2; tentatively, D is TRBD1 (5 bases). Deletions cut 2 bases from V and 7 bases from J, with 11 bases between. The CDR3 has 14 residues. Germline-derived CDR1 and CDR2 are SEHNR and FQNEAQ (reference sequence). CDR3 protein: CASSLWQGSGELFF. DNA for the CDR3: TGTGCCAGCAGCTTATGGCAGGGAAGCGGGGAGCTGTTTTTT.

The chain recombines TRBV12-5 with TRBJ2-3; D is uncertain. The CDR3 length is 15 residues. Germline V CDR1 and CDR2: LGHNT, FRNRAP. V shed 6 bases and J shed 6 bases, with 19 bases lying between them. DNA for the CDR3: TGTGCTAGTGGCAAGACTCCCACCTCTTGGGATACGCAGTATTTT. Its translation is CASGKTPTSWDTQYF. Together with reference TRBV12-5 and TRBJ2-3, the CDR3 gives the full variable domain: DARVTQTPRHKVTEMGQEVTMRCQPILGHNTVFWYRQTMMQGLELLAYFRNRAPLDDSGMPKDRFSAEMPDATLATLKIQPSEPRDSAVYFCASGKTPTSWDTQYFGPGTRLTVL.

The V gene is TRBV2, the J gene TRBJ2-3; 11 bases are a match to TRBD1. The V segment lost 1 base and the J segment 4 bases; nucleotides outside the gene matches: 1. CDR3 length equals 15 residues. In germline, CDR1 is SNHLY, CDR2 FYNNEI. The CDR3 spells CASSEGTGGADTQYF. CDR3 sequence (DNA): TGTGCCAGCAGTGAAGGGACAGGGGGCGCAGATACGCAGTATTTT.

The CDR3 is CASSLDLVRQGFNTEAFF. In DNA form, the CDR3 reads TGTGCCAGCAGCTTAGATTTGGTTCGGCAGGGTTTCAACACTGAAGCTTTCTTT. The chain couples TRBV11-2 to TRBJ1-1, with D possibly matching TRBD1 (5 bases). The V end lost 0 bases, the J end lost 2 bases, and 19 bases lay between the germline ends. This CDR3 is 18 amino acids long. In germline, CDR1 is SGHAT, CDR2 FQNNGV.

The V and J genes are TRBV19 and TRBJ1-2, with 9 bases identical to TRBD1. This CDR3 is built from 15 residues. J gave up 2 bases and V 3 bases, and 4 bases lay outside the gene matches. Germline CDR1 is LNHDA and CDR2 is SQIVND (reference sequence). As DNA, the CDR3 is TGTGCCAGTAGTATCCCCGGGACAGGGAACTATGGCTACACCTTC. It codes for CASSIPGTGNYGYTF.

The chain uses TRBV7-8 and TRBJ1-2; 11 nucleotides line up with TRBD1. The CDR3 runs 15 residues. Germline V gives CDR1 SGHVS, CDR2 FQNEAQ. Trimming cost V 5 bases and J 6 bases; bases outside gene matches: 8. The CDR3 here is CASSTVGQGEHGYTF. DNA for the CDR3: TGTGCCAGCAGCACGGTGGGACAGGGGGAACATGGCTACACCTTC. Full variable domain (rest looked up from reference TRBV7-8 and TRBJ1-2): GAGVSQSPRYKVAKRGQDVALRCDPISGHVSLFWYQQALGQGPEFLTYFQNEAQLDKSGLPSDRFFAERPEGSVSTLKIQRTQQEDSAVYLCASSTVGQGEHGYTFGSGTRLTVV.

The J gene is TRBJ2-3, the V gene TRBV2, with 9 positions matching TRBD2. This CDR3 comprises 15 residues. Per the germline V gene, CDR1 is SNHLY and CDR2 is FYNNEI. V lost 4 bases and J lost 5; bases outside the gene matches: 7. The CDR3 DNA sequence: TGTGCCAGCAGTGTCGTGGCGGGGGGGCGAGATACGCAGTATTTT. It yields the protein CASSVVAGGRDTQYF.

V and J are TRBV5-1 and TRBJ2-1, with D possibly matching TRBD2 (8 bases). V gave up 4 bases and J gave up 4 bases, with 18 bases separating them. The CDR3 is made up of 16 amino acids. Germline CDR1 and CDR2: SGHRS and YFSETQ. The chain's CDR3 is CASSPDGGGQYNEQFF. The CDR3 nucleotides read TGCGCCAGCAGCCCGGACGGGGGGGGACAGTACAATGAGCAGTTCTTC.

The rearrangement joins TRBV6-5 to TRBJ2-7, with D maybe TRBD2 (7 bases). The CDR3 has 13 amino acids. Trimming took off 4 bases at V and 2 bases at J, with 9 bases between the two ends. Germline lookup yields CDR1 MNHEY and CDR2 SVGAGI. The CDR3 loop reads CASSWGGTYEQYF. CDR3 nucleotides: TGTGCCAGCAGTTGGGGGGGCACCTACGAGCAGTACTTC.

The chain links TRBV19 to TRBJ1-6, with D hard to call. Germline lookup yields CDR1 LNHDA and CDR2 SQIVND (reference sequence). This CDR3 region has 12 residues. V gave up 6 bases and J gave up 0 bases, with 0 bases separating them. The CDR3 is CASSSYNSPLHF. The CDR3 DNA follows: TGTGCCAGTAGCTCCTATAATTCACCCCTCCACTTT.

The V call is TRBV7-8, the J call TRBJ1-5; TRBD1 agrees at 8 bases. The CDR3 length is 15 residues. Germline values: CDR1 SGHVS, CDR2 FQNEAQ. J lost 3 bases, V lost 5 bases, and 6 bases had no gene match. CDR3 residues: CASSGDRNFNQPQHF. CDR3 bases: TGTGCCAGCAGCGGGGACAGGAACTTCAATCAGCCCCAGCATTTT.

V usage is TRBV5-1 and J usage is TRBJ1-2; D gene unclear. Germline V CDR1 and CDR2: SGHRS, YFSETQ. Trimming shortened V by 3 bases and J by 8 bases, and 29 bases separated the two germline ends. The CDR3 extends over 18 amino acids. DNA for the CDR3: TGCGCCAGCAGCTCCCTCGGGCACCCAGTGGCACCCAATTCGGGCTACACCTTC. Its translation: CASSSLGHPVAPNSGYTF.

The chain carries TRBV5-6 and TRBJ1-1; D gene ambiguous. Trimming shortened V by 1 base and J by 0 bases, and 13 bases separated the two germline ends. Germline V gives CDR1 SGHDT, CDR2 YYEEEE. The CDR3 covers 16 residues. CDR3 loop: CASSLLGEQLNTEAFF. The CDR3 nucleotides are TGTGCCAGCAGCTTGTTGGGCGAACAGCTGAACACTGAAGCTTTCTTT. Drawing the rest from reference TRBV5-6 and TRBJ1-1, the complete variable domain is DAGVTQSPTHLIKTRGQQVTLRCSPKSGHDTVSWYQQALGQGPQFIFQYYEEEERQRGNFPDRFSGHQFPNYSSELNVNALLLGDSALYLCASSLLGEQLNTEAFFGQGTRLTVV.

The CDR3, as DNA: TGTGCCAGCAGCCCGGACAGGGACTATGGCTACACCTTC. Amino acids: CASSPDRDYGYTF. The chain carries TRBV5-6 and TRBJ1-2; 8 bases align to TRBD1. CDR1 and CDR2 (germline): SGHDT, YYEEEE. Losses at the gene ends were 4 bases for V and 3 bases for J; bases not matched to a gene: 2. This CDR3 is 13 amino acids long.

This clone was recorded only once. This sequence joins TRBV2 and TRBJ2-1; tentative D call: TRBD2 (6 bases). The V end lost 3 bases, the J end lost 12 bases, and 24 bases lay between the germline ends. The CDR3 loop spans 16 amino acids. Germline values: CDR1 SNHLY, CDR2 FYNNEI. CDR3 sequence reads: CASSEIGGMSSSPQFF. The DNA for the CDR3 is TGTGCCAGCAGTGAGATCGGAGGGATGAGCAGTTCCCCGCAGTTCTTC.

This chain links TRBV4-3 with TRBJ2-5; tentatively, D is TRBD1 (6 bases). The germline V gene encodes CDR1 LGHNA and CDR2 YSLEER. There are 13 residues in the CDR3. Trimming removed 2 bases at V and 5 bases at J, with 9 bases between. CDR3 sequence: CASSQSRGETQYF. CDR3 coding DNA: TGCGCCAGCAGCCAAAGCAGGGGTGAGACCCAGTACTTC.